The 15 T cell receptor beta chains in this list originate from one sample, sequenced in a study of T cells in Graves' hyperthyroidism and ophthalmopathy. Amplified TCR beta CDR3 regions derived from RNA transcripts. HTBI primers drove first-round RT-PCR of the TCR CDR3. TCRdb used MiXCR to reprocess the multiplex PCR reads, holding one entry per CDR3 protein. The sample has about 360,000 distinct CDR3 sequences, approximately 20% seen once. Sequenced: blood. The receptor set was obtained from a woman aged 18-35 years with Graves' hyperthyroidism.

The chain combines TRBV19 with TRBJ1-2; D is ambiguous. Per germline, CDR1 LNHDA and CDR2 SQIVND (reference sequence). Trimming removed 0 bases at V and 4 bases at J, with 3 bases between. The CDR3 consists of 12 residues. The CDR3 bases are TGTGCCAGTAGTATAGATGGCTATGGCTACACCTTC. Amino acid sequence: CASSIDGYGYTF.

The V and J genes are TRBV5-1 and TRBJ2-5; the match to TRBD1 covers 10 bases. J was trimmed by 2 bases and V by 6 bases; bases with no gene match: 4. Germline V gene data show CDR1 as SGHRS and CDR2 as YFSETQ. This CDR3 is built from 14 residues. The CDR3 DNA sequence: TGCGCCAGCACCCGGACAGGGGGTCAAGAGACCCAGTACTTC. It specifies CASTRTGGQETQYF.

This clonotype has more than one count but fewer than ten. One end of the junction varies from germline; a read error may be responsible. The rearrangement joins TRBV10-1 to TRBJ2-2; the D gene is possibly TRBD1 (7 bases). CDR1 and CDR2 (germline): WNHNN, SYGVQD (reference sequence). The CDR3 spans 19 residues. DNA of the CDR3: TGCGCCAGCAGTGAGTCAAATCTACGGGACAGTAGTAACACCGGGGGGCTGTTTTTT. Its protein product is CASSESNLRDSSNTGGLFF.

This clonotype showed up many times. This rearrangement joins TRBV6-1 to TRBJ1-3; perhaps TRBD1 as D (6 bases). Trimming took off 4 bases at V and 0 bases at J, with 10 bases between the two ends. Looked up from germline, CDR1 is MNHNS and CDR2 is SASEGT. The CDR3 length is 15 residues. This CDR3 reads CASSGTASSGNTIYF. The CDR3 DNA sequence: TGTGCCAGCAGTGGGACAGCAAGCTCTGGAAACACCATATATTTT.

V gene TRBV12-3 or TRBV12-4 combines with J gene TRBJ1-1; 8 nucleotides align to TRBD1. V gave up 8 bases and J gave up 2 bases; unmatched junction bases: 19. This CDR3 region has 18 residues. In DNA, the CDR3 is TGTGCCAGCGCAAATAGGGGGGAGTGGGACAGGATTAACACTGAAGCTTTCTTT. It specifies CASANRGEWDRINTEAFF.

There are a few counts of this clonotype. This chain links TRBV2 with TRBJ1-5, with D maybe TRBD1 (5 bases). This CDR3 spans 15 amino acids. With 5 bases removed from V and 2 bases from J, the gap between germline ends came to 13 bases. Per the germline V gene, CDR1 is SNHLY and CDR2 is FYNNEI. CDR3 nucleotides: TGTGCCAGCAGTCCCCGGGGCCTAGGCAATCAGCCCCAGCATTTT. Translation: CASSPRGLGNQPQHF.

This clonotype was counted only a few times. A junction end diverges from the germline sequence, so it may reflect a read error. The chain recombines TRBV6-5 with TRBJ1-1; TRBD1 might be the D (6 bases). CDR3 length: 14 residues. The germline gives CDR1 MNHEY, CDR2 SVGAGI. CDR3 amino acids: CASSYPDRNTGAFF. The CDR3 DNA reads TGTGCCAGCAGTTATCCAGACAGGAACACTGGAGCTTTCTTT.

This clonotype occurred many times. The rearrangement links TRBV6-2 or TRBV6-3 to TRBJ2-5; 12 positions agree with TRBD2. The germline gives CDR1 MNHEY, CDR2 SVGEGT. V was clipped by 2 bases and J by 5 bases; unmatched bases: 9. The CDR3 runs to 17 residues. CDR3 DNA sequence: TGTGCCAGCAGTTACCCTAGCGGGGGGGCCGGGCTGGAGACCCAGTACTTC. This gives the protein CASSYPSGGAGLETQYF.

In its sample, this clonotype was seen many times. This chain connects TRBV5-1 to TRBJ2-7; D uncertain. The CDR3 sequence is 13 residues long. Per the germline V gene, CDR1 is SGHRS and CDR2 is YFSETQ. Deletions cut 0 bases from V and 6 bases from J, with 10 bases between. DNA of the CDR3: TGCGCCAGCAGCTTGGCCTATGTGGGCGAGCAGTACTTC. Translated: CASSLAYVGEQYF.

This clonotype has at least ten counts. The chain's CDR3 is CASNTDREQPQHF. The CDR3 nucleotides are TGTGCCAGTAATACCGACAGGGAACAGCCCCAGCATTTT. The V gene is TRBV2, the J gene TRBJ1-5; 7 positions agree with TRBD1. The CDR3 contains 13 residues. CDR1 is SNHLY and CDR2 is FYNNEI in the germline V gene. The trim removed 9 bases at V and 7 bases at J, leaving 9 bases unmatched.

V gene TRBV20-1 combines with J gene TRBJ2-1; possible D gene TRBD1, 6 bases. The V and J ends lost 0 bases and 4 bases respectively, with 13 bases between them. Germline values: CDR1 DFQATT, CDR2 SNEGSKA (reference sequence). The CDR3 sequence is 15 residues long. DNA for the CDR3: TGCAGTGCTAGAGATCGGACAGCCTATTACAATGAGCAGTTCTTC. This encodes CSARDRTAYYNEQFF.

Of note for this clonotype: Possible read error: a much larger clone is one base away. The rearrangement uses TRBV13 and TRBJ2-5; D is possibly TRBD2 (5 bases). V lost 5 bases and J 1 base, leaving 14 bases between the germline ends. The CDR3 sequence is 15 residues long. Germline values: CDR1 PRHDT, CDR2 FYEKMQ (reference sequence). As DNA, the CDR3 is TGTGCCAGCAGCCGCCGTGCGGGCTGCCAAGAGACCCAGTACTTC. This translates into CASSRRAGCQETQYF.

This clonotype showed up just a few times. The chain is built from TRBV29-1 and TRBJ2-7, with 7 bases fitting TRBD1. This CDR3 region has 13 residues. After removal of 5 bases from V and 4 bases from J, the junction contained 8 bases not matched to a gene. CDR1 is SQVTM, CDR2 ANQGSEA, per germline. The CDR3 spells CSVLTGLLYEQYF. Here the CDR3 DNA reads TGCAGCGTTCTGACAGGGCTTTTATACGAGCAGTACTTC.

This clonotype showed up many times. The chain links TRBV2 to TRBJ2-7; 8 bases are a match to TRBD2. The CDR3 is 14 amino acids. V shed 5 bases, J shed 3 bases, and the junction held 6 bases outside the gene matches. Germline V lookup: CDR1 SNHLY, CDR2 FYNNEI. The CDR3 sequence is CASSPFGGDYEQYF. Here the CDR3 DNA reads TGTGCCAGCAGTCCCTTCGGGGGGGACTACGAGCAGTACTTC.

This clonotype was counted between two and nine times. A much more abundant neighbour one base away suggests this may be a read error. This chain links TRBV5-1 with TRBJ1-1, with D maybe TRBD1 (6 bases). Trimming pared 2 bases from V and 6 bases from J, leaving 20 bases between. The CDR3 runs to 16 residues. Germline lookup yields CDR1 SGHRS and CDR2 YFSETQ. The CDR3, as DNA: TGCGCCAGCAGCTTCAGCGCAGGGGCGCGGGACGCTGAAGCTTTCTTT. Amino acid sequence: CASSFSAGARDAEAFF.